The present T cell receptor beta chain was sequenced within a study of cytomegalovirus exposure and HLA in healthy donors. PCR involved 60 Vbeta and 13 Jbeta primers. Sequenced by immunoSEQ multiplex PCR; TCRdb stores in-frame clones only, minus some. The sample yields some 140,000 clones, 70% to 80% seen once. Germline CDR1 reads GTSNPN; CDR2 reads SVGIG (reference sequence). The V end was cut by 3 bases, the J end by 3 bases, with 21 bases between. The CDR3 runs to 16 residues. This chain connects TRBV30 to TRBJ2-7, with D unresolved. The sample taken for sequencing was PBMCs. The receptor was derived from a woman in her forties or fifties in good health and CMV-seropositive. The CDR3 is CAWSSPTSWALYEQYF. CDR3 DNA: TGTGCCTGGAGCTCCCCGACCTCCTGGGCCCTCTACGAGCAGTACTTC.